This T cell receptor (beta chain) was documented in a study of blood T cell repertoires in COVID-19. Study in general: Sites across the United States, Italy and Spain contributed samples from acute and convalescent COVID-19. PBMCs, B-cell-depleted T cells, or T cells provided the cDNA or gDNA that made up the material.

In the original workflow: Scientists estimated how many nucleated cells there were by amplifying reference gene primers. The table came from immunoSEQ multiplex PCR; TCRdb's copy has only in-frame clones and leaves some out. The V and J calls and clone size were taken over from that table, and D and trimming were inferred from the DNA. Of 310,000 or so clones listed, 80% to 90% are singletons. Germline V gene lookup returns CDR1 SGDLS and CDR2 YYNGEE. V was pared by 0 bases and J by 4 bases, with 11 bases between. This CDR3 region has 16 residues. Sequencing was carried out using peripheral blood. The clonotype originates from a woman aged 50 to 65 with acute or convalescent COVID-19. The chain combines TRBV9 with TRBJ1-6; D possibly corresponds to TRBD1 (6 bases). The CDR3 DNA sequence: TGTGCCAGCAGCGTAGACCAGGGGCAATATAATTCACCCCTCCACTTT. Translation: CASSVDQGQYNSPLHF.